One sample yielded the 2 T cell receptor beta chains listed below, sequenced in a study of blood T cells in healthy people across ages. For the second PCR, which ran for roughly 6 to 11 cycles, a sample-barcoded 5' primer and a J-beta primer mix were used. TCRdb recomputed calls from the 5' RACE reads with MiXCR, one row per CDR3 protein. The sample lists about 1.1 million distinct CDR3 sequences, 35% to 40% occurring once. The source material was blood. Source of these receptors: a man aged 18-30 years in good health.

This clonotype was recorded a few times. The V gene is TRBV7-2, the J gene TRBJ2-7, with 7 bases fitting TRBD2. Germline-derived CDR1 and CDR2 are SGHTA and FQGNSA. The CDR3 contains 17 residues. Losses at the gene ends were 1 base for V and 1 base for J; bases not matched to a gene: 10. CDR3 sequence: CASSLGPAGVKSYEQYF. In DNA, the CDR3 is TGTGCCAGCAGCTTAGGCCCTGCGGGGGTTAAGTCCTACGAGCAGTACTTC.

The rearrangement links TRBV20-1 to TRBJ2-1; 9 positions match TRBD1. Germline CDR1 reads DFQATT; CDR2 reads SNEGSKA (reference sequence). This CDR3 is built from 11 residues. DNA for the CDR3: TGCCGGGCGGGACAGGGCTACGAGCAGTTCTTC. Its translation: CRAGQGYEQFF.